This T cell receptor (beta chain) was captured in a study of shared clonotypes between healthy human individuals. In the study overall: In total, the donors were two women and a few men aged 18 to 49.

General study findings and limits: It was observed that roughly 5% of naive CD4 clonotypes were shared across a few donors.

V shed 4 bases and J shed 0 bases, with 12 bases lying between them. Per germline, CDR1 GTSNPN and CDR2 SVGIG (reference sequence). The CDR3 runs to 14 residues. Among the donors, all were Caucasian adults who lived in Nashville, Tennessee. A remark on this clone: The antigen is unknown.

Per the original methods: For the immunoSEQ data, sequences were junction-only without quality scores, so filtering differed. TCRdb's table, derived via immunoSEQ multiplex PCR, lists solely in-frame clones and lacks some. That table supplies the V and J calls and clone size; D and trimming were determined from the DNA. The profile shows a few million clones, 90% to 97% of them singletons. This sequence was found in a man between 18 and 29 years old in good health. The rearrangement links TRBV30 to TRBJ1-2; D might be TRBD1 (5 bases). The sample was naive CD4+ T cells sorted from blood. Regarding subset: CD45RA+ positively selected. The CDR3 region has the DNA TGTGCCTGGACCGGGACCTCAGCTAACTATGGCTACACCTTC. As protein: CAWTGTSANYGYTF.